These 27 T cell receptor beta chains originate from one sample sequenced in a study of T cells in Graves' hyperthyroidism and ophthalmopathy. RNA transcripts gave rise to amplified TCR beta CDR3 regions. First-round RT-PCR of the TCR CDR3 relied on the HTBI primer set. TCRdb reprocessed the multiplex PCR reads via MiXCR and lists one record per CDR3 protein. Among roughly 530,000 distinct CDR3 sequences listed, roughly 17% were seen once. The sequenced sample was blood. The origin of the receptors is a woman younger than 30 with Graves' ophthalmopathy.

The table lists this clonotype with a few counts. The chain recombines TRBV9 with TRBJ1-5, with D unclear. The CDR3 totals 14 residues. Germline V gene lookup returns CDR1 SGDLS and CDR2 YYNGEE. Deletions cut 0 bases from V and 7 bases from J, with 11 bases between. CDR3 in amino acids: CASSVEGSGQPQHF. In nucleotides, the CDR3 is TGTGCCAGCAGCGTAGAAGGGTCTGGCCAGCCCCAGCATTTT.

This clonotype was seen only a few times. This chain uses TRBV25-1 with TRBJ2-7; 9 bases line up with TRBD2. The germline CDR1 and CDR2 sequences are MGHDK and SYGVNS. Trimming at V came to 5 bases and at J to 0 bases, leaving 5 bases not matched to a gene. This CDR3 is built from 15 residues. CDR3 nucleotides: TGTGCCAGCAGTCCCTCGACTAGCGGCTCCTACGAGCAGTACTTC. It codes for CASSPSTSGSYEQYF.

Details on this clonotype: Relative to the germline gene, one junction end is altered; a read error may explain this. The chain is built from TRBV18 and TRBJ2-7; possibly TRBD2 for D (5 bases). The CDR3 sequence is 14 residues long. Germline V gene sequence: CDR1 KGHSH, CDR2 LQKENI. CDR3 bases: TGTGCCAGCTCAACGAGGGAGACTGTCTACGGGCAGTACTTC. Translated, it gives CASSTRETVYGQYF.

The J gene is TRBJ2-7, the V gene TRBV13; a possible D gene is TRBD1 (6 bases). The CDR3 totals 15 residues. Trimming took off 4 bases at V and 0 bases at J, with 13 bases between the two ends. Germline CDR1 and CDR2: PRHDT and FYEKMQ (reference sequence). The CDR3 bases are TGTGCCAGCAGCTACGGGACAACCAGCTCCTACGAGCAGTACTTC. It is translated as CASSYGTTSSYEQYF.

The chain is built from TRBV27 and TRBJ2-3; TRBD1 matches 9 bases. This CDR3 is 16 amino acids long. V shed 3 bases and J 5 bases; nucleotides not matched to a gene: 9. Germline V gene data show CDR1 as MNHEY and CDR2 as SMNVEV (reference sequence). The CDR3 sequence: CASSLPPGQGQDTQYF. The CDR3 DNA reads TGTGCCAGCAGTTTGCCCCCGGGACAGGGCCAAGATACGCAGTATTTT.

The chain has TRBV28 and TRBJ1-3; 7 positions agree with TRBD1. V lost 5 bases, J lost 2 bases, and 12 bases stayed unmatched. Germline V gene lookup returns CDR1 MDHEN and CDR2 SYDVKM. There are 17 residues in the CDR3. The CDR3 bases are TGTGCCAGCAGTGAGGCGTACAGGGGAGAAACTGGAAACACCATATATTTT. It encodes CASSEAYRGETGNTIYF.

This clonotype was picked up many times. The CDR3 region is CASSLKAGYAYEQYF. The DNA of the CDR3 is TGTGCCAGCTCCCTAAAGGCAGGGTATGCCTACGAGCAGTACTTC. This chain joins TRBV18 and TRBJ2-7, with D possibly TRBD1 on 5 matching bases. V was pared by 6 bases and J by 2 bases, with 17 bases between. The germline gives CDR1 KGHSH, CDR2 LQKENI. The CDR3 sequence is 15 residues long.

The V call is TRBV30, the J call TRBJ1-2; 7 nucleotides match TRBD1. CDR1 GTSNPN and CDR2 SVGIG come from the germline V gene (reference sequence). The CDR3 is 16 residues long. The junction had 16 bases not matched to a gene; V was cut back by 7 bases and J by 2 bases. The CDR3 sequence is CASAGGDRNTNYGYTF. Written as DNA, the CDR3 is TGTGCCTCCGCAGGGGGGGACAGAAACACGAACTATGGCTACACCTTC.

This clonotype turned up a few times. The rearrangement uses TRBV13 and TRBJ2-7; D may be TRBD2 (5 bases). Germline V CDR1 and CDR2: PRHDT, FYEKMQ (reference sequence). V shed 3 bases and J shed 2 bases, with 11 bases lying between them. The CDR3 spans 14 residues. The CDR3 DNA reads TGTGCCAGCAGCTTTGGGAGACCGACCTACGAGCAGTACTTC. As protein: CASSFGRPTYEQYF. Using reference TRBV13 and TRBJ2-7 for the parts outside the CDR3, the full variable domain is AAGVIQSPRHLIKEKRETATLKCYPIPRHDTVYWYQQGPGQDPQFLISFYEKMQSDKGSIPDRFSAQQFSDYHSELNMSSLELGDSALYFCASSFGRPTYEQYFGPGTRLTVT.

A few counts support this clonotype. The rearrangement joins TRBV9 to TRBJ1-1, with D unclear. CDR1 is SGDLS and CDR2 is YYNGEE in the germline V gene. V lost 4 bases to trimming and J lost 0 bases, with 10 bases between them. CDR3 size: 14 residues. CDR3 in amino acids: CASSPSGMNTEAFF. The CDR3 DNA reads TGTGCCAGCAGCCCCAGCGGGATGAACACTGAAGCTTTCTTT.

This clonotype came up many times. The CDR3 is CASSEEPSGINEQFF. The CDR3 DNA reads as TGTGCCAGCAGTGAAGAACCTAGCGGGATCAATGAGCAGTTCTTC. The chain recombines TRBV6-1 with TRBJ2-1; 9 bases are shared with TRBD2. The germline CDR1 and CDR2 sequences are MNHNS and SASEGT. J lost 6 bases, V lost 1 base, and 4 bases had no gene match. This CDR3 spans 15 amino acids.

The J gene is TRBJ1-2, the V gene TRBV6-1; D gene unclear. Germline CDR1 is MNHNS and CDR2 is SASEGT. V gave up 6 bases and J gave up 4 bases, with 21 bases separating them. The CDR3 is made up of 16 amino acids. CDR3 sequence (DNA): TGTGCCAGCAGGTCGCAAGAGGGTAGTTCCCTCTATGGCTACACCTTC. Amino acid sequence: CASRSQEGSSLYGYTF.

This clonotype was recorded at least ten times. The chain recombines TRBV2 with TRBJ2-2; D is possibly TRBD1 or TRBD2 (5 bases each). V gave up 8 bases and J gave up 3 bases, with 19 bases separating them. The CDR3 covers 16 residues. Germline loops: CDR1 SNHLY, CDR2 FYNNEI. The CDR3, as DNA: TGTGCCAGCTGTACCACCGGGACGGTCGACACCGGGGAGCTGTTTTTT. Amino acids: CASCTTGTVDTGELFF.

This clonotype was counted at least ten times. V is TRBV18 and J is TRBJ1-2, with 9 bases aligning to TRBD1. The V gene end was trimmed by 3 bases and the J gene end by 8 bases; junction bases not matched to a gene: 4. This CDR3 is 13 amino acids long. The V gene's germline CDR1 is KGHSH and CDR2 LQKENI. In DNA, the CDR3 is TGTGCCAGCTCACCTGGGACAGGGTCGGGCTACACCTTC. It yields the protein CASSPGTGSGYTF.

This clonotype was seen only a few times. The rearrangement uses TRBV19 and TRBJ2-6, with D perhaps TRBD1 (6 bases). The germline V gene encodes CDR1 LNHDA and CDR2 SQIVND (reference sequence). The CDR3 has 17 amino acids. Between the trimmed V and J ends, which lost 10 bases and 0 bases, there was a span of 19 bases. CDR3: CAITRGHPNSGANVLTF. In DNA, the CDR3 is TGTGCCATCACGAGGGGACATCCAAACTCTGGGGCCAACGTCCTGACTTTC. Supplemented by reference TRBV19 and TRBJ2-6, the full variable domain reads DGGITQSPKYLFRKEGQNVTLSCEQNLNHDAMYWYRQDPGQGLRLIYYSQIVNDFQKGDIAEGYSVSREKKESFPLTVTSAQKNPTAFYLCAITRGHPNSGANVLTFGAGSRLTVL.

This clonotype has ten or more counts. V is TRBV28 and J is TRBJ2-1; unclear D gene. This CDR3 is 13 amino acids long. Trimming took 6 bases from V and 8 from J, leaving 14 bases between them. Germline lookup yields CDR1 MDHEN and CDR2 SYDVKM. Written as DNA, the CDR3 is TGTGCCAGCAGCACCCGTGAGTCCGATGAGCAGTTCTTC. Translation gives CASSTRESDEQFF.

In this sample, this clonotype turned up once. The rearrangement links TRBV4-1 to TRBJ1-2; possible D gene TRBD1, 5 bases. Deletions cut 4 bases from V and 1 base from J, with 13 bases between. The CDR3 covers 15 residues. The germline V gene encodes CDR1 MGHRA and CDR2 YSYEKL. The CDR3 DNA follows: TGCGCCAGCAGCCCCCGACCCGACAGTAACTATGGCTACACCTTC. Protein sequence: CASSPRPDSNYGYTF.

This clonotype was picked up many times. The chain uses TRBV6-1 and TRBJ2-1; 8 positions match TRBD1. Trimming removed 0 bases from V and 8 bases from J; junction bases left unmatched: 3. Germline V lookup: CDR1 MNHNS, CDR2 SASEGT. The CDR3 totals 14 residues. The CDR3 DNA is TGTGCCAGCAGTGAAGCACCGGGACAGGATGAGCAGTTCTTC. It yields the protein CASSEAPGQDEQFF.

This clonotype occurred a few times. The chain recombines TRBV18 with TRBJ1-1; 9 bases agree with TRBD1. CDR1 KGHSH and CDR2 LQKENI come from the germline V gene. V dropped 6 bases and J dropped 6; count of bases not matched to a gene: 14. This CDR3 has 16 residues. CDR3 in DNA: TGTGCCAGCTCGTTCATCCGGGACAGGGACCAAGCTGAAGCTTTCTTT. This codes for CASSFIRDRDQAEAFF. The full variable domain, rest sourced from reference TRBV18 and TRBJ1-1, is NAGVMQNPRHLVRRRGQEARLRCSPMKGHSHVYWYRQLPEEGLKFMVYLQKENIIDESGMPKERFSAEFPKEGPSILRIQQVVRGDSAAYFCASSFIRDRDQAEAFFGQGTRLTVV.

A note on this clonotype: At one boundary the junction diverges from the germline segment, which might be a read error. The genes are TRBV7-9 and TRBJ2-2; D is possibly TRBD1 (5 bases). The CDR3 has 15 amino acids. Germline values: CDR1 SEHNR, CDR2 FQNEAQ (reference sequence). CDR3 protein: CTSSSPGLNTGELFF. DNA for the CDR3: TGTACCAGCAGCTCCCCAGGGTTGAACACCGGGGAGCTGTTTTTT.

This clonotype appeared many times. The chain carries TRBV5-5 and TRBJ1-1, with 7 bases lining up with TRBD1. This CDR3 has 14 residues. The J segment lost 5 bases and the V segment lost 6 bases, leaving 10 bases of the junction unmatched. Germline CDR1 and CDR2: SGHKS and YYEKEE (reference sequence). The CDR3 is CASNPRTGMTEAFF. DNA for the CDR3: TGTGCCAGCAACCCTCGGACAGGTATGACTGAAGCTTTCTTT.

This clonotype was seen at least ten times. The CDR3 reads CAISPDRRVYEQYF. CDR3 DNA: TGTGCCATCAGTCCGGACAGGCGAGTCTACGAGCAGTACTTC. The chain joins TRBV10-3 to TRBJ2-7, with 7 bases fitting TRBD1. The V gene's germline CDR1 is ENHRY and CDR2 SYGVKD. CDR3 length: 14 amino acids. Trimming cost V 5 bases and J 3 bases; bases outside gene matches: 7.

The V call is TRBV6-6, the J call TRBJ1-4; D is unresolved. CDR3 size: 15 residues. Trimming took 4 bases from V and 7 from J, leaving 16 bases between them. CDR1 and CDR2 (germline): MNHNY, SVGAGI (reference sequence). In DNA form, the CDR3 reads TGTGCCAGCAGTTGGCCCCCCCAGGAGTCTGAAAAACTGTTTTTT. Amino acid sequence: CASSWPPQESEKLFF.

This clonotype was observed many times. The chain has TRBV5-1 and TRBJ2-1, with D hard to call. The length of the CDR3 is 14 residues. Germline V gives CDR1 SGHRS, CDR2 YFSETQ. Trimming removed 0 bases at V and 5 bases at J, with 9 bases between. The CDR3 region is CASSLGPDHNEQFF. The CDR3 bases are TGCGCCAGCAGCTTGGGCCCGGACCACAATGAGCAGTTCTTC.

This clonotype was picked up a small number of times. The rearrangement links TRBV12-3 or TRBV12-4 to TRBJ2-1; D may be TRBD2 (6 bases). CDR3 length: 13 amino acids. V lost 1 base to trimming and J lost 9 bases, with 10 bases between them. This CDR3 is CASSLGLVSEQFF. The CDR3, as DNA: TGTGCCAGCAGTTTAGGACTAGTGAGTGAGCAGTTCTTC.

This clonotype showed up many times. The chain is built from TRBV3-1 and TRBJ1-2; 8 positions match TRBD1. V was pared by 4 bases and J by 7 bases, with 26 bases of the junction left unmatched. This CDR3 comprises 20 residues. The germline V gene has CDR1 LGHDT and CDR2 YNNKEL (reference sequence). CDR3 residues: CASSPGQGSSISGVRGGYTF. The CDR3 nucleotides read TGTGCCAGCAGCCCCGGACAGGGTTCATCAATATCCGGGGTCAGGGGTGGCTACACCTTC. The full variable domain, its missing parts supplied by reference TRBV3-1 and TRBJ1-2, is DTAVSQTPKYLVTQMGNDKSIKCEQNLGHDTMYWYKQDSKKFLKIMFSYNNKELIINETVPNRFSPKSPDKAHLNLHINSLELGDSAVYFCASSPGQGSSISGVRGGYTFGSGTRLTVV.

The V gene is TRBV14, the J gene TRBJ1-2; D uncertain. The length of the CDR3 is 14 residues. The V gene lost 1 base and the J gene lost 4 bases, with 10 bases spanning the gap. Germline loops: CDR1 SGHDN, CDR2 FVKESK. The CDR3 loop is CASSQGSLTYGYTF. The CDR3 nucleotides are TGTGCCAGCAGCCAAGGGTCCCTAACCTATGGCTACACCTTC.